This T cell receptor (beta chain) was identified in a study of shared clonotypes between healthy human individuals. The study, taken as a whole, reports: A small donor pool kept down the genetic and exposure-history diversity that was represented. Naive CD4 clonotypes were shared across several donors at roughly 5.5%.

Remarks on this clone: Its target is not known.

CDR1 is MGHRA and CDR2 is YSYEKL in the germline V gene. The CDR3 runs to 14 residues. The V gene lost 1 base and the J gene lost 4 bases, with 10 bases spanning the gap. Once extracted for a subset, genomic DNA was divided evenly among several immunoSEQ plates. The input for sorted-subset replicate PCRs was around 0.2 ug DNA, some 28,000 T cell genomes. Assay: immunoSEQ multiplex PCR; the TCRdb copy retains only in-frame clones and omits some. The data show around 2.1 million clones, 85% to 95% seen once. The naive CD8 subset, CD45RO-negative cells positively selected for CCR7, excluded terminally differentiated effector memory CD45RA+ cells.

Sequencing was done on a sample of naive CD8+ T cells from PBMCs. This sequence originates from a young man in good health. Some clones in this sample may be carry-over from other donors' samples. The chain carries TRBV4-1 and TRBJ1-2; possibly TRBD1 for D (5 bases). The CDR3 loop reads CASSQAEDTYGYTF. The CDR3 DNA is TGCGCCAGCAGCCAAGCGGAGGACACCTATGGCTACACCTTC.